This is a list of T cell receptor beta chains from one sample in a study of shared clonotypes between healthy human individuals. Generated by immunoSEQ multiplex PCR, the TCRdb table keeps only in-frame clones and is missing some. The table lists under 1,900,000 clones, about 98.5% of them singletons. The sample was naive CD4+ T cells sorted from blood. These receptors were collected from a man aged 25-40 years in good health. The CDR3 runs from the conserved cysteine through the conserved F or W. Each record gives: J gene, clone size, V gene, CDR3 protein. Part of the rows lack a size; the others show once, few, many or a class for expanded clones.

>TRBJ1-1|.|TRBV5-1
CASSPSSGTGDTEAFF
>TRBJ2-2|once|TRBV10-1
CASSESGSANTGELFF
>TRBJ2-7|.|TRBV6-5
CASRPLLAGAYEQYF
>TRBJ2-5|.|TRBV18
CASQDRGETQYF
>TRBJ2-5|.|TRBV18
CASSIQGKTQYF
>TRBJ1-2|.|TRBV19
CASSIDGETVGYTF
>TRBJ2-1|.|TRBV6-5
CASSYMPRQYNEQFF
>TRBJ2-6|.|TRBV7-3
CASSSQGVGANVLTF
>TRBJ2-3|.|TRBV2
CASSSDRGRPYF
>TRBJ1-2|.|TRBV7-9
CASSLEVLYGYTF
>TRBJ2-6|.|TRBV4-1
CASSQGVGANVLTF
>TRBJ2-3|.|TRBV19
CASRTGHTDTQYF
>TRBJ2-7|.|TRBV7-2
CASSLVGTSPTSSYEQYF
>TRBJ2-1|.|TRBV6-5
CASSRLAGRYNEQFF
>TRBJ1-1|.|TRBV29-1
CSVVVNTEAFF
>TRBJ2-3|.|TRBV5-4
CASREPGLTTDTQYF
>TRBJ2-7|.|TRBV7-9
CASSLPAGTSGEQYF
>TRBJ1-2|.|TRBV10-3
CAISEWTDNYGYTF
>TRBJ1-5|.|TRBV4-1
CASSQIGQRLNQPQHF
>TRBJ2-7|.|TRBV6-6
CASSYETKAGEQYF
>TRBJ2-2|once|TRBV9
CASSVMGANTGELFF
>TRBJ1-5|.|TRBV2
CASSEFGTANQPQHF
>TRBJ2-1|.|TRBV7-3
CASSLLGRKWGRDDNEQFF
>TRBJ1-1|once|TRBV19
CARPIRRRGSSSKAEAFF
>TRBJ1-3|.|TRBV2
CASSERPLPGPSGNTIYF
>TRBJ2-7|.|TRBV5-1
CASSSPEGSYEQYF
>TRBJ2-2|.|TRBV2
CASSEPDIGPGELFF
>TRBJ2-3|.|TRBV11-3
CASSLGQSTDTQYF
>TRBJ2-5|.|TRBV2
CATRWTGIEETQYF
>TRBJ1-1|.|TRBV28
CASSFRVNTEAFF
>TRBJ2-6|.|TRBV4-3
CASSQEAGRSSSGANVLTF
>TRBJ1-1|.|TRBV5-4
CASSPRGGGYSEAFF
>TRBJ1-5|.|TRBV5-8
CASSLGVSNQPQHF
>TRBJ2-7|.|TRBV5-1
CASSFYPYEQYF
>TRBJ1-3|.|TRBV18
CASSPLGADSLGNTIYF
>TRBJ1-4|.|TRBV7-9
CASSPTGFGEKLFF
>TRBJ2-2|few|TRBV2
CASHRTSGNTGELFF
>TRBJ2-1|once|TRBV7-9
CASSPTMANLNEQFF
>TRBJ2-7|.|TRBV7-2
CASSPTRDSHEQYF
>TRBJ2-1|.|TRBV14
CASTRGGHNEQFF
>TRBJ2-1|.|TRBV19
CASRTVTGYEQFF
>TRBJ1-2|once|TRBV15
CATSRALTGSLNGYTF
>TRBJ1-1|.|TRBV19
CASSNGQGHTEAFF